In its sample, the clone carrying this TCR beta chain was seen a few times. Sequencing used cDNA as its template, made by extracting RNA and reverse transcribing it. The data were produced by immunoSEQ multiplex PCR, yet TCRdb's version contains in-frame clones alone and is incomplete. The repertoire consists of about 130,000 clones, with roughly 58% occurring once and the leading ten covering 4.5% to 5.5%. These data are taken from a study of CD8+ T cells in alopecia areata. The CDR3 sequence is 15 residues long. Trimming left V 4 bases short and J 2 bases short, with 15 bases between. Germline CDR1 and CDR2: SGHNT and YYREEE (reference sequence).

This sequence originates from a human donor with alopecia areata. Sample: CD4+ T cells sorted from blood, taken at week 0. This chain joins TRBV5-4 and TRBJ2-5; D is perhaps TRBD2 (6 bases). As DNA, the CDR3 is TGTGCCAGCAGCCGTCCGGGAGCGCAACAAGAGACCCAGTACTTC. Protein sequence: CASSRPGAQQETQYF.